This T cell receptor beta chain stems from a study of regulatory T cells in long-lasting Graves disease. Study-wide points: Sharing of public clonotypes was greater in persistent patients (roughly 2,600) than in new patients (more than 900).

Note on this clonotype: What it recognizes is unknown.

Both iRepertoire HTBI primers and Arm-PCR of CDR3 regions were used to build the TCR beta libraries. TCRdb recomputed calls from the multiplex PCR reads with MiXCR, one row per CDR3 protein. The sample holds a few hundred thousand distinct CDR3 sequences, around 23% seen once. This CDR3 contains 15 residues. CDR1 MNHEY and CDR2 SVGEGT come from the germline V gene. Deletions cut 2 bases from V and 4 bases from J, with 11 bases between. Noted time point: persistent/refractory GD, antithyroid drugs over 5 years with positive TRAb. The TCR library was made from RNA extracted from PBMCs. Patients came through an endocrinology department, and that department was in Xi'an, China.

V gene TRBV6-2 or TRBV6-3 combines with J gene TRBJ2-2, with D maybe TRBD2 (6 bases). The TCR comes from a woman aged 35 to 49 with Graves disease. The starting material was peripheral blood mononuclear cells (PBMCs), obtained when the disease was refractory, from a patient treated with antithyroid drugs. The CDR3 region has the DNA TGTGCCAGCAGTTACGCGCGGGATGGCACCGGGGAGCTGTTTTTT. Protein product: CASSYARDGTGELFF.